What follows are 22 T cell receptor beta chains derived from one specimen sequenced in a study of shared clonotypes between healthy human individuals. Using immunoSEQ multiplex PCR, the repertoire was profiled, and TCRdb retains in-frame clones only, with some absent. This sample carries fewer than 1.6 million clones, approximately 98.5% of them seen once, and the ten largest clones take approximately 0.4%. Specimen: naive CD4+ T cells sorted from blood. Subset here: CD45RA+ positively selected. The receptors originated from a man between 25 and 39 years old in good health.

This chain uses TRBV28 with TRBJ2-7, with D hard to call. Germline lookup yields CDR1 MDHEN and CDR2 SYDVKM. This CDR3 is built from 14 residues. V was cut by 3 bases and J by 2 bases, with 11 bases left in between. The CDR3 loop is CASSFGRTAYEQYF. The DNA of the CDR3 is TGTGCCAGCAGTTTCGGTCGGACGGCCTACGAGCAGTACTTC.

The CDR3 region is CASSLERRGSSYNEQFF. CDR3 DNA sequence: TGCGCCAGCAGCTTGGAGCGGCGGGGTAGCTCCTACAATGAGCAGTTCTTC. This sequence joins TRBV5-1 and TRBJ2-1, with D possibly TRBD2 on 6 matching bases. The V and J ends lost 0 bases and 0 bases respectively, with 13 bases between them. Germline CDR1 is SGHRS and CDR2 is YFSETQ. The CDR3 is 17 residues long. The variable domain in full, completed from reference TRBV5-1 and TRBJ2-1, reads KAGVTQTPRYLIKTRGQQVTLSCSPISGHRSVSWYQQTPGQGLQFLFEYFSETQRNKGNFPGRFSGRQFSNSRSEMNVSTLELGDSALYLCASSLERRGSSYNEQFFGPGTRLTVL.

The genes are TRBV28 and TRBJ1-2, with 7 nucleotides matching TRBD1. The V gene's germline CDR1 is MDHEN and CDR2 SYDVKM. The CDR3 loop spans 15 amino acids. The junction had 14 bases not matched to a gene; V was cut back by 5 bases and J by 8 bases. The CDR3 DNA is TGTGCCAGCAGTCCCTGGGACAGTCTAACGGGGGGCTACACCTTC. Translated, it gives CASSPWDSLTGGYTF.

V and J are TRBV6-4 and TRBJ2-7; 9 bases are shared with TRBD2. The CDR3 spans 15 residues. After removal of 2 bases from V and 4 bases from J, the junction contained 6 bases not matched to a gene. Germline CDR1 MRHNA, CDR2 SNTAGT. CDR3 region: CASSDTPGLAYEQYF. As DNA, the CDR3 is TGTGCCAGCAGTGACACACCGGGACTAGCATACGAGCAGTACTTC.

This rearrangement joins TRBV5-1 to TRBJ2-1; 10 bases agree with TRBD2. This CDR3 is 16 amino acids long. The V segment lost 2 bases and the J segment 0 bases; nucleotides outside the gene matches: 2. CDR1 is SGHRS, CDR2 YFSETQ, per germline. CDR3 bases: TGCGCCAGCAGCTTTTCTAGCGGGAGCTCCTACAATGAGCAGTTCTTC. As protein: CASSFSSGSSYNEQFF.

The chain has TRBV5-1 and TRBJ1-1; TRBD1 aligns across 8 bases. CDR1 and CDR2 (germline): SGHRS, YFSETQ. This CDR3 spans 15 amino acids. J was trimmed by 8 bases and V by 0 bases; bases with no gene match: 9. CDR3 region: CASSLEVARGPEAFF. The CDR3 DNA is TGCGCCAGCAGCTTGGAGGTGGCCAGGGGGCCCGAAGCTTTCTTT. Drawing the rest from reference TRBV5-1 and TRBJ1-1, the complete variable domain is KAGVTQTPRYLIKTRGQQVTLSCSPISGHRSVSWYQQTPGQGLQFLFEYFSETQRNKGNFPGRFSGRQFSNSRSEMNVSTLELGDSALYLCASSLEVARGPEAFFGQGTRLTVV.

This chain uses TRBV7-9 with TRBJ2-7; 10 positions agree with TRBD2. CDR3 length: 17 residues. Per germline, CDR1 SEHNR and CDR2 FQNEAQ (reference sequence). V shed 4 bases and J 2 bases; nucleotides not matched to a gene: 11. The CDR3 reads CASSSGALAGVPYEQYF. The CDR3 region has the DNA TGTGCCAGCAGCTCAGGGGCCCTAGCGGGAGTCCCCTACGAGCAGTACTTC.

This chain uses TRBV5-1 with TRBJ2-1; a possible D gene is TRBD2 (5 bases). The CDR3 consists of 13 residues. The V end was cut by 6 bases, the J end by 3 bases, with 10 bases between. Looked up from germline, CDR1 is SGHRS and CDR2 is YFSETQ. The DNA for the CDR3 is TGCGCCAGCACGCTAGGACTCTACAATGAGCAGTTCTTC. Its protein product is CASTLGLYNEQFF.

The gene calls are TRBV7-7 and TRBJ2-2; TRBD1 is a possible D gene (6 bases). From germline, CDR1 is SSHAT and CDR2 FNYEAQ (reference sequence). V was cut by 0 bases and J by 5 bases, with 10 bases left in between. The CDR3 runs 15 residues. CDR3 sequence reads: CASSLAQGGTGELFF. CDR3 coding DNA: TGTGCCAGCAGCTTAGCACAGGGTGGGACCGGGGAGCTGTTTTTT.

V is TRBV10-3 and J is TRBJ2-3, with a tentative D call TRBD1 (5 bases). The V end lost 8 bases, the J end lost 1 base, and 7 bases lay between the germline ends. CDR3 size: 12 residues. The germline V gene encodes CDR1 ENHRY and CDR2 SYGVKD. In DNA, the CDR3 is TGTGCCATCCAGGGCGGCACAGATACGCAGTATTTT. Amino acid sequence: CAIQGGTDTQYF.

The chain recombines TRBV2 with TRBJ2-1; D unresolved. Per germline, CDR1 SNHLY and CDR2 FYNNEI. This CDR3 has 14 amino acids. V was cut by 1 base and J by 6 bases, with 10 bases left in between. This CDR3 reads CASSEESGPNEQFF. DNA of the CDR3: TGTGCCAGCAGTGAAGAATCAGGACCCAATGAGCAGTTCTTC.

The V call is TRBV2, the J call TRBJ2-5; no reliable D call. CDR1 and CDR2 (germline): SNHLY, FYNNEI. The CDR3 has 14 amino acids. V dropped 2 bases and J dropped 3 bases, with 10 bases sitting between them. CDR3 residues: CASSEMSPEETQYF. DNA of the CDR3: TGTGCCAGCAGTGAAATGTCTCCCGAAGAGACCCAGTACTTC.

This clone was recorded only once. The genes are TRBV5-6 and TRBJ2-1, with a weak D call TRBD1 (6 bases). CDR1 and CDR2 (germline): SGHDT, YYEEEE. V was trimmed by 1 base and J by 9 bases, leaving 11 bases between them. This CDR3 has 13 amino acids. The CDR3 loop is CASSLPGESEQFF. Written as DNA, the CDR3 is TGTGCCAGCAGCTTGCCAGGGGAGAGTGAGCAGTTCTTC.

J is TRBJ1-1 and V is TRBV7-2, with D hard to call. Between the trimmed V and J ends, which lost 1 base and 6 bases, there was a span of 9 bases. From germline, CDR1 is SGHTA and CDR2 FQGNSA. The CDR3 loop spans 13 amino acids. CDR3 residues: CASSLELRAEAFF. CDR3 in DNA: TGTGCCAGCAGCTTAGAGCTTAGGGCTGAAGCTTTCTTT.

The chain is built from TRBV5-1 and TRBJ2-5, with D perhaps being TRBD1 or TRBD2 (5 bases each). Germline loops: CDR1 SGHRS, CDR2 YFSETQ. Trimming removed 6 bases at V and 5 bases at J, with 17 bases between. The CDR3 totals 14 residues. The CDR3: CASKPQSGTETQYF. The CDR3 nucleotides are TGCGCCAGCAAACCCCAATCAGGGACGGAGACCCAGTACTTC.

This chain uses TRBV9 with TRBJ2-3; possibly TRBD2 for D (6 bases). The CDR3 loop spans 15 amino acids. Germline CDR1 is SGDLS and CDR2 is YYNGEE. Between the trimmed V and J ends, which lost 0 bases and 1 base, there was a span of 9 bases. The CDR3 reads CASSVGPSGTDTQYF. CDR3 in DNA: TGTGCCAGCAGCGTAGGTCCTAGCGGCACAGATACGCAGTATTTT.

This clone was recorded only once. The gene calls are TRBV19 and TRBJ1-2, with 9 bases aligning to TRBD1. CDR1 LNHDA and CDR2 SQIVND come from the germline V gene (reference sequence). V dropped 3 bases and J dropped 4; count of bases not matched to a gene: 9. The CDR3 loop spans 16 amino acids. CDR3 loop: CASSIPTGGAVYGYTF. DNA of the CDR3: TGTGCCAGTAGTATCCCCACAGGGGGCGCGGTCTATGGCTACACCTTC.

This sequence joins TRBV9 and TRBJ2-2, with D unclear. The ends were cut back, 3 bases at V and 5 bases at J, with 8 bases in the middle. Germline V gene lookup returns CDR1 SGDLS and CDR2 YYNGEE. The CDR3 loop spans 13 amino acids. In DNA, the CDR3 is TGTGCCAGCAGCGCGATCGTGACCGGGGAGCTGTTTTTT. Translated, it gives CASSAIVTGELFF.

The J gene is TRBJ1-3, the V gene TRBV27, with D hard to call. The CDR3 runs to 16 residues. V was cut by 4 bases and J by 2 bases, with 15 bases left in between. From germline, CDR1 is MNHEY and CDR2 SMNVEV (reference sequence). Here the CDR3 DNA reads TGTGCCAGCAGTTCCGGGAACCCAACCCCTGGAAACACCATATATTTT. This gives the protein CASSSGNPTPGNTIYF.

In DNA form, the CDR3 reads TGTGCCAGCAGCTTAGGCGGTTCGGCCCAGTACTTC. It encodes CASSLGGSAQYF. The chain combines TRBV7-9 with TRBJ2-5; D is unclear. V gave up 1 base and J gave up 9 bases, with 9 bases separating them. The germline gives CDR1 SEHNR, CDR2 FQNEAQ (reference sequence). The CDR3 length is 12 residues.

The J gene is TRBJ1-4, the V gene TRBV6-5; possibly TRBD1 for D (5 bases). CDR1 is MNHEY, CDR2 SVGAGI, per germline. This CDR3 comprises 15 residues. V lost 0 bases, J lost 7 bases, and 12 bases lay in between. The CDR3 spells CASSYSGQAGEKLFF. CDR3 nucleotide sequence: TGTGCCAGCAGTTACTCGGGGCAGGCGGGTGAAAAACTGTTTTTT.

CDR3 bases: TGTGCCAGCTCACCACTGGGCAGGGTCGAAAAACTGTTTTTT. The encoded protein is CASSPLGRVEKLFF. The chain has TRBV18 and TRBJ1-4; D may be TRBD1 (5 bases). Trimming took 1 base from V and 8 from J, leaving 11 bases between them. Germline V gene sequence: CDR1 KGHSH, CDR2 LQKENI. The CDR3 is made up of 14 amino acids.